The rows below give T cell receptor beta chains drawn from one sample of a study of blood T cell repertoires in COVID-19. Generated by immunoSEQ multiplex PCR, the TCRdb table keeps only in-frame clones and is missing some. The sample has around 330,000 clones, about 91% seen once. Sequencing was done on a sample of PBMCs or T cells enriched from blood (not recorded which). All receptors derive from a woman under 30 who had recovered from COVID-19. The CDR3 runs from the conserved cysteine through the conserved F or W. A D gene is named only where the DNA matches it firmly. Part of the rows lack a size; the others show once, few, many or a class for expanded clones.

d_call,clone_size,j_call,v_call,cdr3_aa,cdr3_nt
TRBD1,.,TRBJ2-5,TRBV27,CASSLEGALKTQYF,TGTGCCAGCAGTTTAGAGGGGGCCTTGAAGACCCAGTACTTC
.,.,TRBJ1-2,TRBV5-5,CASRRDTLYGYTF,TGTGCCAGCAGACGGGACACCCTCTATGGCTACACCTTC
.,.,TRBJ1-4,TRBV27,CASSLWGESNEKLFF,TGTGCCAGCAGTTTATGGGGCGAGTCTAATGAAAAACTGTTTTTT
.,.,TRBJ2-1,TRBV7-9,CASGSRDEQFF,TGTGCCAGCGGGAGTCGTGATGAGCAGTTCTTC
.,once,TRBJ2-7,TRBV13,CASRRTGIGGSSYEQYF,TGTGCCAGCAGGCGAACAGGTATCGGCGGTAGCTCCTACGAGCAGTACTTC
TRBD2,.,TRBJ2-7,TRBV3-1/TRBV3-2,CASSQEASGTQYF,TGTGCCAGCAGCCAAGAGGCTAGCGGAACGCAGTACTTC
TRBD1,.,TRBJ2-7,TRBV24-1,CATSEPPGQENYEQYF,TGTGCCACCAGTGAGCCACCGGGACAGGAGAACTACGAGCAGTACTTC
.,.,TRBJ1-1,TRBV27,CASSTNRENTEAFF,TGTGCCAGCAGTACAAACAGGGAGAACACTGAAGCTTTCTTT
TRBD2,.,TRBJ2-7,TRBV5-6,CASSFRAGAEQYF,TGTGCCAGCAGCTTTCGGGCGGGAGCCGAGCAGTACTTC
TRBD2,.,TRBJ2-7,TRBV2,CASLRTSGRWEQYF,TGTGCCAGCCTTCGGACTAGCGGGAGATGGGAGCAGTACTTC
TRBD1,.,TRBJ2-7,TRBV6-5,CASSTDRANSYEQYF,TGTGCCAGCAGCACCGACAGGGCTAACTCCTACGAGCAGTACTTC
.,.,TRBJ2-3,TRBV2,CASSVGMTPLTDTQYF,TGTGCCAGCAGTGTGGGTATGACTCCCCTCACAGATACGCAGTATTTT
TRBD2,.,TRBJ2-7,TRBV7-2,CASSSVGTNYEQYF,TGTGCCAGCAGCTCTGTGGGGACTAACTACGAGCAGTACTTC
TRBD1,.,TRBJ1-3,TRBV30,CAWRPDRASGNTIYF,TGTGCCTGGAGGCCTGACAGGGCCTCTGGAAACACCATATATTTT
TRBD2,.,TRBJ2-3,TRBV7-8,CASTVLAGFADTQYF,TGTGCCAGCACCGTACTAGCGGGGTTCGCGGATACGCAGTATTTT
.,.,TRBJ1-6,TRBV12-3/TRBV12-4,CASSFEGSPLHF,TGTGCCAGCAGTTTTGAGGGTTCACCCCTCCACTTT
.,once,TRBJ1-1,TRBV5-1,CASSPLGRGRMNTEAFF,TGCGCCAGCAGCCCACTGGGAAGGGGCCGGATGAACACTGAAGCTTTCTTT
.,.,TRBJ1-1,TRBV11-2,CASSPPGGMNTEAFF,TGTGCCAGCAGCCCCCCGGGGGGGATGAACACTGAAGCTTTCTTT
.,.,TRBJ2-2,TRBV11-1,CASSFGAGELFF,TGTGCCAGCAGCTTCGGGGCCGGGGAGCTGTTTTTT